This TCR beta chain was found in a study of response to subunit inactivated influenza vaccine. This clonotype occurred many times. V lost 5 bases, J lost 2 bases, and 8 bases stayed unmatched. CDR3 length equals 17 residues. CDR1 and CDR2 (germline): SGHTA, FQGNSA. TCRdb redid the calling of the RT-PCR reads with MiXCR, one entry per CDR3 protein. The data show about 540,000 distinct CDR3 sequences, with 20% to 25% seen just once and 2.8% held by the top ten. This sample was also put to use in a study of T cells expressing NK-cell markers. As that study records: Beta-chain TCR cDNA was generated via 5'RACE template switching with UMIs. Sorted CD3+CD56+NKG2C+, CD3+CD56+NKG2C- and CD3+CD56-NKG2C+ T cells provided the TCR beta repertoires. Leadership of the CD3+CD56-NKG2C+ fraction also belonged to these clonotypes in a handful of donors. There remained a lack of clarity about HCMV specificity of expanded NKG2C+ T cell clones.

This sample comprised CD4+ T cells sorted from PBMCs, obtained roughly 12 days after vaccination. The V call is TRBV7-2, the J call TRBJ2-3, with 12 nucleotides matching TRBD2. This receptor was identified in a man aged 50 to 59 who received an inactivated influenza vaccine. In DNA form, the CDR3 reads TGTGCCAGCAGCCAAGGACTAGCGGGGACGCACACAGATACGCAGTATTTT. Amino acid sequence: CASSQGLAGTHTDTQYF. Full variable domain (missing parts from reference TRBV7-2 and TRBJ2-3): GAGVSQSPSNKVTEKGKDVELRCDPISGHTALYWYRQSLGQGLEFLIYFQGNSAPDKSGLPSDRFSAERTGGSVSTLTIQRTQQEDSAVYLCASSQGLAGTHTDTQYFGPGTRLTVL.